The source of this TCR beta chain is a study of molecular identifiers for immune sequencing clone quantification. Findings of the study overall: Among effectors, clones above 20 RNA copies held over 97% of molecules; among naive cells, under 1%. Sizes of highly expanded clones could be underestimated through identical TCRs sharing a barcode.

Sorted naive CD8 T cells, 20,000 to 1,000,000, were sequenced from 10%, 30% or 50% RNA. A CD8+CD4-CCR7+CD45RA+ gate was used to sort naive CD8 T cells. TCRdb reanalysed the PCR reads using MiXCR and keeps one entry per CDR3 protein. The sample lists around 460,000 distinct CDR3 sequences; about 26% were seen once. The CDR3 sequence is 14 residues long. The germline V gene encodes CDR1 SGHTA and CDR2 FQGNSA. To note about this clonotype: Its target is unknown. A junction end diverges from the germline sequence, so it may reflect a read error.

The TCR originated in a human donor in good health. Some libraries in this study had Jurkat cell RNA spiked in. V gene TRBV7-2 combines with J gene TRBJ2-5; D is possibly TRBD2 (5 bases). Sequenced material: naive CD8+ T cells from blood, with Jurkat cell RNA spiked in. Subset meaning: FACS-sorted CD8+CD4-CCR7+CD45RA+ naive T cells. The CDR3 sequence: CVSSSTDLEETQYF. DNA of the CDR3: TGTGTCAGCAGCTCGACGGACTTAGAAGAGACCCAGTACTTC.